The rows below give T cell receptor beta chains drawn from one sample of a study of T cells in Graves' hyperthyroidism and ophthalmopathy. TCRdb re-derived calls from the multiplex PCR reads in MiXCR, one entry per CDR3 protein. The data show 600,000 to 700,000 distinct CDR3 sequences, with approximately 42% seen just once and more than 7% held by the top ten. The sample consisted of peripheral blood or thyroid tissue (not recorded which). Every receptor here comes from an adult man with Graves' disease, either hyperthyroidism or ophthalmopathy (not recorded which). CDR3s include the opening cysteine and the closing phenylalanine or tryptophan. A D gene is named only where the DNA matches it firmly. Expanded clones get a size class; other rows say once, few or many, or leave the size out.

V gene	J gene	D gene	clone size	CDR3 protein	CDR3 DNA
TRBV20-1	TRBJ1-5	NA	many	CSASTSGILDQPQHF	TGCAGTGCTAGTACCTCAGGGATCCTCGATCAGCCCCAGCATTTT
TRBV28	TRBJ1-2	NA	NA	CASSHLQGEYGYTF	TGTGCCAGCAGCCACCTACAGGGTGAATATGGCTACACCTTC
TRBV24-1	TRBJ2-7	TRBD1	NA	CATSPRTGSGEEQYF	TGTGCCACCAGTCCAAGGACAGGGTCGGGGGAAGAGCAGTACTTC
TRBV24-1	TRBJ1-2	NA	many	CATSDHPTGNYGYTF	TGTGCCACCAGTGATCACCCTACAGGGAACTATGGCTACACCTTC
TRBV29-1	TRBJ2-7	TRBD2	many	CSVGLAGVNEQYF	TGCAGCGTGGGACTAGCGGGAGTCAACGAGCAGTACTTC
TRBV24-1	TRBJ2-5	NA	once	CATSDGGARETQYF	TGTGCCACCAGTGATGGGGGGGCACGTGAGACCCAGTACTTC
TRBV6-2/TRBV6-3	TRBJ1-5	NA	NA	CASSYSSGRPNQPQHF	TGTGCCAGCAGTTACTCGAGCGGGAGGCCCAATCAGCCCCAGCATTTT
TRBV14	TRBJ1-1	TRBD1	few	CASSHGDSVNTEAFF	TGTGCCAGCAGCCATGGGGACAGTGTGAACACTGAAGCTTTCTTT
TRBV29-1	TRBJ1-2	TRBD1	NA	CSVGGPGQGDYGYTF	TGCAGCGTTGGGGGGCCGGGACAGGGAGACTATGGCTACACCTTC
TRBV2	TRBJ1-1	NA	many	CASSAGGTNTEAFF	TGTGCCAGCAGTGCGGGAGGGACAAACACTGAAGCTTTCTTT
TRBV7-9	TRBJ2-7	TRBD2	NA	CASSSGTSGSSYEQYF	TGTGCCAGCAGCTCCGGGACTAGCGGGAGTTCCTACGAGCAGTACTTC
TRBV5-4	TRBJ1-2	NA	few	CASRTQGVGIYGYTF	TGTGCCAGCAGGACTCAGGGAGTGGGGATATATGGCTACACCTTC
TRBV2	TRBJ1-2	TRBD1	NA	CASSDRGTPHGYTF	TGTGCCAGCAGTGACAGGGGGACTCCCCATGGCTACACCTTC
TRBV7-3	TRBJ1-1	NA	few	CASSSPPENTEAFF	TGTGCCAGCAGCTCCCCCCCCGAGAACACTGAAGCTTTCTTT
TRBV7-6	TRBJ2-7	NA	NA	CASSVWETYEQYF	TGTGCCAGCTCAGTTTGGGAGACCTACGAGCAGTACTTC
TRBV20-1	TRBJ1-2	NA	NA	CSARDEGGQINYGYTF	TGCAGTGCTAGAGATGAGGGGGGACAAATTAACTATGGCTACACCTTC
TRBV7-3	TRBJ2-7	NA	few	CASSSRVGDYEQYF	TGTGCCAGCAGCTCGCGGGTAGGGGACTACGAGCAGTACTTC
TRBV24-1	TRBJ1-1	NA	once	CATHRAVAEAFF	TGTGCCACCCATCGGGCGGTCGCTGAAGCTTTCTTT
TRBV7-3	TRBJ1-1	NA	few	CASSLRQIDTEAFF	TGTGCCAGCAGCCTTCGACAGATAGACACTGAAGCTTTCTTT
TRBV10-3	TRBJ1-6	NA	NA	CAISDNRDNSPLHF	TGTGCCATCAGTGATAACAGGGATAATTCACCCCTCCACTTT
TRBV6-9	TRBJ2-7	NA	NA	CASSDSGYEQYF	TGTGCCAGCAGTGATTCGGGCTACGAGCAGTACTTC
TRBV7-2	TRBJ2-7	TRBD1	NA	CASSLVGDRGLYEQYF	TGTGCCAGCAGCTTGGTGGGGGACAGGGGGCTCTACGAGCAGTACTTC
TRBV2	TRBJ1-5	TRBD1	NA	CASSARDRAGQPQHF	TGTGCCAGCAGTGCCCGAGACAGGGCGGGACAGCCCCAGCATTTT
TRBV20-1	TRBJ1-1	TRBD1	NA	CSAKTGTGEAFF	TGCAGTGCTAAAACCGGGACAGGAGAAGCTTTCTTT
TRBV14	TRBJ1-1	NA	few	CASSQDLFTEAFF	TGTGCCAGCAGCCAAGATTTATTCACTGAAGCTTTCTTT
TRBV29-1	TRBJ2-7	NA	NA	CSVGGDEQYF	TGCAGCGTTGGCGGGGACGAGCAGTACTTC
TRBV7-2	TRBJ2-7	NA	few	CASPIQGPDYEQYF	TGTGCCAGCCCAATCCAGGGGCCCGACTACGAGCAGTACTTC
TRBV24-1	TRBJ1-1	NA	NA	CATSGFKTMEGLTEAFF	TGTGCCACCAGTGGATTCAAAACCATGGAGGGTCTCACTGAAGCTTTCTTT
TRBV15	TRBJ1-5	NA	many	CATSRGGVAGNQPQHF	TGTGCCACCAGCAGAGGGGGCGTGGCGGGCAATCAGCCCCAGCATTTT
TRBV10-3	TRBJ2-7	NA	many	CAISETEYEQYF	TGTGCCATCAGTGAGACGGAATACGAGCAGTACTTC
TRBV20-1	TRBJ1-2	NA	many	CSATDMNYGYTF	TGCAGTGCAACCGACATGAACTATGGCTACACCTTC
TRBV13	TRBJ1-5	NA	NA	CASSLGPREVIHQPQHF	TGTGCCAGCAGCTTAGGGCCAAGGGAGGTGATCCATCAGCCCCAGCATTTT
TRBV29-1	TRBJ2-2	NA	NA	CSGFRVNTGELFF	TGCAGCGGCTTCCGGGTTAACACCGGGGAGCTGTTTTTT
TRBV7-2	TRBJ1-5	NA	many	CASSLEYQGTQHF	TGTGCCAGCAGCTTAGAATACCAGGGGACCCAGCATTTT
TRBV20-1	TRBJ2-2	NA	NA	CSARGDSNTGELFF	TGCAGTGCTAGAGGGGACTCGAACACCGGGGAGCTGTTTTTT
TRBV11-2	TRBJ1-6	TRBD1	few	CASSSEFTGVRSPLHF	TGTGCCAGCAGCTCCGAATTCACAGGGGTGAGGTCACCCCTCCACTTT
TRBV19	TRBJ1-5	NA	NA	CASSIISAVNQPQHF	TGTGCCAGTAGTATCATCTCGGCGGTAAATCAGCCCCAGCATTTT
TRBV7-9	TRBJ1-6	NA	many	CASSLEGTMVNSPLHF	TGTGCCAGCAGCTTGGAAGGCACGATGGTTAATTCACCCCTCCACTTT
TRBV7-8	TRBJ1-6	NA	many	CASSLDPALPLHF	TGTGCCAGCAGCTTAGACCCGGCCCTACCCCTCCACTTT
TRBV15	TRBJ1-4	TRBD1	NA	CATSRGTVDSNEKLFF	TGTGCCACCAGCCGAGGGACAGTGGATAGCAATGAAAAACTGTTTTTT
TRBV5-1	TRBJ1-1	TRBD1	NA	CASSPAPDRANTEAFF	TGCGCCAGCAGTCCTGCCCCCGACAGGGCGAACACTGAAGCTTTCTTT
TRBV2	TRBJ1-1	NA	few	CASRARTGFGTEAFF	TGTGCCAGCAGGGCCCGGACCGGCTTTGGTACTGAAGCTTTCTTT
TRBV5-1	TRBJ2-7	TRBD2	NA	CASSVGLAGRDEQYF	TGCGCCAGCAGCGTTGGACTAGCGGGAAGGGACGAGCAGTACTTC
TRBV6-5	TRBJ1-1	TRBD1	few	CATLGDRGSNTEAFF	TGTGCCACCCTGGGGGACAGGGGTTCGAACACTGAAGCTTTCTTT
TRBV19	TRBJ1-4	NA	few	CASSPPGNWEKLFF	TGTGCCAGTAGTCCACCAGGGAATTGGGAAAAACTGTTTTTT
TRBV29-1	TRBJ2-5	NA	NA	CSVEDGSGRDRETQYF	TGCAGCGTTGAAGATGGGTCGGGGCGGGATCGGGAGACCCAGTACTTC
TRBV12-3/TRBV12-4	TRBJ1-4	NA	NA	CASSRGFRDEKLFF	TGTGCCAGCAGTAGAGGATTTAGGGATGAAAAACTGTTTTTT
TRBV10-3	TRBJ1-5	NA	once	CAIRGGHTNQPQHF	TGTGCCATCAGGGGAGGACATACCAATCAGCCCCAGCATTTT
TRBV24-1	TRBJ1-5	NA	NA	CATGGSQPQHF	TGTGCAACCGGGGGAAGTCAGCCCCAGCATTTT